The 28 T cell receptor beta chains given below trace back to one sample, sequenced in a study of shared clonotypes between healthy human individuals. Data came from immunoSEQ multiplex PCR; TCRdb stores just in-frame clones and leaves some out. This repertoire shows 640,000 or so clones, about two thirds found once; its top ten account for less than 2%. Specimen: memory CD4+ T cells sorted from blood. Subset specified: CD45RA-negative fraction. The receptors come from a woman in her thirties in good health.

This clone was seen a few times. The junction does not match germline at one end; this may be a read error. The sample has other DNA sequences that encode this CDR3 too. This rearrangement joins TRBV29-1 to TRBJ2-3; 9 bases align to TRBD2. The CDR3 runs to 14 residues. Germline assignment: CDR1 SQVTM and CDR2 ANQGSEA. For the CDR3, the DNA is TGCAGCGTCGAAGCGGGAGGAGGGACAGATACGCAGTATTTT. It yields the protein CSVEAGGGTDTQYF.

The sample holds a few counts of this clone. The chain is built from TRBV7-2 and TRBJ2-7; TRBD2 agrees at 11 bases. The CDR3 contains 15 residues. With 4 bases clipped from V and 3 bases from J, the junction kept 5 bases outside the gene matches. CDR1 is SGHTA and CDR2 is FQGNSA in the germline V gene. The DNA of the CDR3 is TGTGCCAGCAGCTACATGACTAGCGGGATCTACGAGCAGTACTTC. Translated, it gives CASSYMTSGIYEQYF.

This clone occurred once. The chain couples TRBV29-1 to TRBJ2-2, with TRBD1 matching over 8 bases. J was trimmed by 0 bases and V by 5 bases; bases with no gene match: 2. Germline V gene sequence: CDR1 SQVTM, CDR2 ANQGSEA. CDR3 length: 14 residues. CDR3: CSVRQGTNTGELFF. The CDR3 DNA reads TGCAGCGTTAGACAGGGGACGAACACCGGGGAGCTGTTTTTT.

This clone was seen once. The chain recombines TRBV11-2 with TRBJ1-2, with D possibly matching TRBD1 (5 bases). V shed 1 base and J shed 8 bases, with 14 bases lying between them. Germline CDR1 and CDR2: SGHAT and FQNNGV. The CDR3 loop spans 14 amino acids. DNA of the CDR3: TGTGCCAGCAGCTTAGTCAGGGATGTAAGCGGCTACACCTTC. Protein: CASSLVRDVSGYTF.

This chain uses TRBV7-9 with TRBJ1-1; TRBD1 agrees at 8 bases. With V trimmed by 5 bases and J by 3 bases, 8 bases remained unmatched. This CDR3 has 15 amino acids. In germline, CDR1 is SEHNR, CDR2 FQNEAQ (reference sequence). The CDR3 sequence: CASSDPQGADTEAFF. CDR3 in DNA: TGTGCCAGCAGCGACCCCCAGGGGGCTGACACTGAAGCTTTCTTT.

The rearrangement links TRBV5-1 to TRBJ2-2, with D unclear. The CDR3 is 13 residues long. Trimming stripped 0 bases from V and 7 bases from J, with 7 bases between. Germline-derived CDR1 and CDR2 are SGHRS and YFSETQ. The CDR3 DNA follows: TGCGCCAGCAGCTTGGCCGTCGGCGGGGAGCTGTTTTTT. This encodes CASSLAVGGELFF.

In this sample, this clone turned up once. This chain joins TRBV19 and TRBJ2-6, with D perhaps matching TRBD1 or TRBD2 (5 bases each). The CDR3 covers 18 residues. Germline lookup yields CDR1 LNHDA and CDR2 SQIVND (reference sequence). V gave up 5 bases and J gave up 0 bases, with 17 bases separating them. CDR3 DNA: TGTGCCAGTAGTGCCTACCACAAGGGGAGCTCTGGGGCCAACGTCCTGACTTTC. Its translation: CASSAYHKGSSGANVLTF.

This chain uses TRBV18 with TRBJ2-1; D call uncertain. V shed 3 bases and J shed 8 bases, with 8 bases lying between them. The CDR3 has 12 residues. CDR1 is KGHSH, CDR2 LQKENI, per germline. In nucleotides, the CDR3 is TGTGCCAGCTCACCCTCCCTCTATGAGCAGTTCTTC. Protein sequence: CASSPSLYEQFF.

J is TRBJ1-4 and V is TRBV5-1; tentative D call: TRBD1 (5 bases). V lost 0 bases to trimming and J lost 8 bases, with 17 bases between them. CDR1 and CDR2 from the germline V gene are SGHRS and YFSETQ. The CDR3 covers 16 residues. This CDR3 reads CASSLGSQGRGEKLFF. CDR3 nucleotides: TGCGCCAGCAGCTTGGGTTCGCAGGGCCGTGGGGAAAAACTGTTTTTT. The whole variable domain, filled in from reference TRBV5-1 and TRBJ1-4, reads KAGVTQTPRYLIKTRGQQVTLSCSPISGHRSVSWYQQTPGQGLQFLFEYFSETQRNKGNFPGRFSGRQFSNSRSEMNVSTLELGDSALYLCASSLGSQGRGEKLFFGSGTQLSVL.

The chain joins TRBV19 to TRBJ2-7; 7 bases map to TRBD2. V shed 4 bases and J 4 bases; nucleotides not matched to a gene: 7. The CDR3 is 14 residues long. The germline gives CDR1 LNHDA, CDR2 SQIVND (reference sequence). The DNA for the CDR3 is TGTGCCAGTAGTAGCCCGGGACTACGTTACGAGCAGTACTTC. This gives the protein CASSSPGLRYEQYF.

In nucleotides, the CDR3 is TGTGCCAGCAGGGCACGGGGCGGCTATGGCTACACCTTC. Its protein product is CASRARGGYGYTF. The chain combines TRBV6-6 with TRBJ1-2; weak D call: TRBD1 (5 bases). The V gene's germline CDR1 is MNHNY and CDR2 SVGAGI (reference sequence). The V end was cut by 6 bases, the J end by 4 bases, with 12 bases between. The length of the CDR3 is 13 residues.

Turning to this clone: Germline is not matched at one junction end, which may reflect a read error. This chain links TRBV15 with TRBJ2-2; 8 positions match TRBD1. The CDR3 covers 13 residues. Germline V CDR1 and CDR2: LNHNV, YYDKDF (reference sequence). The DNA of the CDR3 is TGTGCCACCACCAGACAGGGGTCCGGGGAGCTGTTTTTT. Residues: CATTRQGSGELFF.

This sequence joins TRBV18 and TRBJ2-7, with TRBD2 identical over 13 bases. The CDR3 loop spans 15 amino acids. The V gene's germline CDR1 is KGHSH and CDR2 LQKENI. The ends lost 3 bases at V and 4 bases at J; junction bases unmatched: 3. As DNA, the CDR3 is TGTGCCAGCTCACCCCGGACTAGCGGGAGTTACGAGCAGTACTTC. It translates to CASSPRTSGSYEQYF.

The CDR3 DNA follows: TGTGCCAGCAGTTTAACCAGGGGTGAAACTGAAGCTTTCTTT. The encoded protein is CASSLTRGETEAFF. This chain uses TRBV27 with TRBJ1-1; the D gene is possibly TRBD1 (6 bases). Between the trimmed V and J ends, which lost 2 bases and 5 bases, there was a span of 12 bases. CDR1 and CDR2 (germline): MNHEY, SMNVEV (reference sequence). The CDR3 runs 14 residues.

V is TRBV2 and J is TRBJ2-2; no clear D. The CDR3 extends over 14 amino acids. Germline assignment: CDR1 SNHLY and CDR2 FYNNEI. Trimming left V 6 bases short and J 4 bases short, with 12 bases between. The CDR3 region has the DNA TGTGCCAGCAGCTCCGACGGAGCCACCGGGGAGCTGTTTTTT. This sequence encodes CASSSDGATGELFF.

The chain joins TRBV7-9 to TRBJ2-7; D gene uncertain. This CDR3 region has 14 residues. Between the trimmed V and J ends, which lost 3 bases and 6 bases, there was a span of 15 bases. Per the germline V gene, CDR1 is SEHNR and CDR2 is FQNEAQ (reference sequence). The DNA of the CDR3 is TGTGCCAGCAGCTTGGCAGGTGGTCGTCTCGAGCAGTACTTC. It encodes CASSLAGGRLEQYF.

This clone was recorded only once. This chain uses TRBV28 with TRBJ1-2, with D uncertain. There are 13 residues in the CDR3. Germline assignment: CDR1 MDHEN and CDR2 SYDVKM. Here the CDR3 reads CAASGSFNYGYTF. The DNA of the CDR3 is TGTGCTGCGAGTGGGTCTTTTAACTATGGCTACACCTTC.

This chain links TRBV5-8 with TRBJ2-3, with 10 bases aligning to TRBD2. Per the germline V gene, CDR1 is SGHTS and CDR2 is YDEGEE. CDR3 length: 16 residues. V shed 0 bases, J shed 7 bases, and the junction held 8 bases outside the gene matches. Here the CDR3 DNA reads TGTGCCAGCAGCTTGGCCTTTATAGCGGGAGGTCATACGCAGTATTTT. Protein sequence: CASSLAFIAGGHTQYF.

V and J are TRBV30 and TRBJ2-1, with TRBD2 matching 12 bases. The CDR3 contains 13 residues. The V gene's germline CDR1 is GTSNPN and CDR2 SVGIG (reference sequence). Germline trimming cut 7 bases from V and 5 bases from J; bases unmatched to any gene: 3. The CDR3 protein is CASRTSGNNEQFF. The CDR3 DNA follows: TGTGCCTCGCGGACTAGCGGGAACAATGAGCAGTTCTTC.

This clone is a singleton in its sample. The chain uses TRBV11-2 and TRBJ2-2, with 10 positions matching TRBD2. Trimming removed 5 bases from V and 2 bases from J; junction bases left unmatched: 5. Germline CDR1 is SGHAT and CDR2 is FQNNGV. The CDR3 extends over 16 amino acids. CDR3 protein: CASSHRTSGNTGELFF. The CDR3 coding sequence is TGTGCCAGCAGCCACCGGACTAGCGGAAACACCGGGGAGCTGTTTTTT. Drawing the rest from reference TRBV11-2 and TRBJ2-2, the complete variable domain is EAGVAQSPRYKIIEKRQSVAFWCNPISGHATLYWYQQILGQGPKLLIQFQNNGVVDDSQLPKDRFSAERLKGVDSTLKIQPAKLEDSAVYLCASSHRTSGNTGELFFGEGSRLTVL.

V gene TRBV2 combines with J gene TRBJ1-5, with D possibly TRBD1 on 5 matching bases. Germline V gives CDR1 SNHLY, CDR2 FYNNEI. This CDR3 has 15 amino acids. The germline V and J ends were trimmed by 6 bases and 6 bases, with 18 bases remaining between them. CDR3 residues: CASSRDRGRSQPQHF. The CDR3 DNA is TGTGCCAGCAGCCGGGATAGGGGTCGGTCTCAGCCCCAGCATTTT. The full variable domain, in which reference TRBV2 and TRBJ1-5 provide the parts outside the CDR3, is EPEVTQTPSHQVTQMGQEVILRCVPISNHLYFYWYRQILGQKVEFLVSFYNNEISEKSEIFDDQFSVERPDGSNFTLKIRSTKLEDSAMYFCASSRDRGRSQPQHFGDGTRLSIL.

This chain joins TRBV18 and TRBJ2-7, with D hard to call. The CDR3 has 13 amino acids. V lost 0 bases to trimming and J lost 5 bases, with 8 bases between them. Germline CDR1 KGHSH, CDR2 LQKENI. DNA for the CDR3: TGTGCCAGCTCACCACCAGGGATCGACGAGCAGTACTTC. It codes for CASSPPGIDEQYF.

A remark on this clone: Its ends do not fully match the called genes, so a read error is possible. V usage is TRBV28 and J usage is TRBJ2-7, with a weak D call TRBD1 (5 bases). Germline V gene lookup returns CDR1 MDHEN and CDR2 SYDVKM. The CDR3 loop spans 16 amino acids. DNA of the CDR3: TGTGCCAGCATATTTTCCGGTGCAGGGCTCTCCCACGAGCAGTACTTC. It yields the protein CASIFSGAGLSHEQYF.

The chain carries TRBV5-1 and TRBJ1-4; TRBD1 agrees at 8 bases. From germline, CDR1 is SGHRS and CDR2 YFSETQ. The V gene end was trimmed by 5 bases and the J gene end by 4 bases; junction bases not matched to a gene: 10. The CDR3 is made up of 16 amino acids. The chain's CDR3 is CASRLDRGGVNEKLFF. CDR3 sequence (DNA): TGCGCCAGCAGACTAGACAGGGGAGGTGTTAATGAAAAACTGTTTTTT. The full variable domain, rest sourced from reference TRBV5-1 and TRBJ1-4, is KAGVTQTPRYLIKTRGQQVTLSCSPISGHRSVSWYQQTPGQGLQFLFEYFSETQRNKGNFPGRFSGRQFSNSRSEMNVSTLELGDSALYLCASRLDRGGVNEKLFFGSGTQLSVL.

The V call is TRBV7-2, the J call TRBJ2-7; 11 nucleotides line up with TRBD2. Trimming at V came to 5 bases and at J to 5 bases, leaving 5 bases not matched to a gene. In germline, CDR1 is SGHTA, CDR2 FQGNSA. CDR3 length: 14 amino acids. CDR3 in amino acids: CASSLTSGSHEQYF. The CDR3 nucleotides are TGTGCCAGCAGCCTAACTAGCGGGAGCCACGAGCAGTACTTC.

The chain uses TRBV28 and TRBJ1-1, with TRBD1 identical over 7 bases. V was pared by 2 bases and J by 0 bases, with 18 bases of the junction left unmatched. The CDR3 is made up of 20 amino acids. From germline, CDR1 is MDHEN and CDR2 SYDVKM. CDR3 sequence reads: CASSLPPAGGASFLNTEAFF. CDR3 sequence (DNA): TGTGCCAGCAGTTTACCCCCCGCAGGGGGAGCTTCTTTTTTGAACACTGAAGCTTTCTTT. Filled out from reference TRBV28 and TRBJ1-1, the complete variable domain reads DVKVTQSSRYLVKRTGEKVFLECVQDMDHENMFWYRQDPGLGLRLIYFSYDVKMKEKGDIPEGYSVSREKKERFSLILESASTNQTSMYLCASSLPPAGGASFLNTEAFFGQGTRLTVV.

This clone has more than one count but fewer than ten. V and J are TRBV28 and TRBJ1-2; D gene ambiguous. CDR1 and CDR2 (germline): MDHEN, SYDVKM. V shed 8 bases and J shed 2 bases, with 12 bases lying between them. The CDR3 is 13 amino acids. CDR3 sequence: CASCRAENYGYTF. The CDR3 DNA is TGTGCCAGCTGTCGTGCAGAGAACTATGGCTACACCTTC.

For this clone: Other DNA sequences in the same sample also yield this CDR3. J is TRBJ2-5 and V is TRBV30; D unclear. This CDR3 is built from 12 residues. CDR1 and CDR2 from the germline V gene are GTSNPN and SVGIG (reference sequence). V shed 0 bases and J shed 5 bases, with 7 bases lying between them. CDR3 in DNA: TGTGCCTGGAGTGTGGCCCAGGAGACCCAGTACTTC. This encodes CAWSVAQETQYF.